This section outlines one T cell receptor beta chain sequence together with its context. No antigen is known for it. Cells sorted as Tregs were CD4+, CD25+ and CD127-/low. V gave up 1 base and J gave up 6 bases, with 16 bases separating them. CDR1 and CDR2 from the germline V gene are MGHRA and YSYEKL. This CDR3 spans 15 amino acids. Study-level results: Larger-cohort validation covered only one TCR beta V-J rearrangement. Tumor memory CD4+ T cell TCR gene usage clustered with blood and lymph node memory CD4+ cells and lymph node naive CD4+ cells. Tumor Treg TCRs overlapped most with tumor naive CD4+ cells.

Full-length variable regions came from constant-region reverse primers plus semi-nested Nested Universal Primer A PCR. MiXCR, run by TCRdb on the 5' RACE reads, gives a single entry per CDR3 protein. The sample includes 4,000 to 5,000 distinct CDR3 sequences, about 72% of them seen just once. The clonotype comes from a female donor with breast cancer. The chain joins TRBV4-1 to TRBJ2-7; no firm D call. Sequences were obtained from Tregs sorted from blood. CDR3 in amino acids: CASSQVDSRLGEQYF. DNA for the CDR3: TGCGCCAGCAGCCAAGTTGACTCCCGGCTGGGCGAGCAGTACTTC.